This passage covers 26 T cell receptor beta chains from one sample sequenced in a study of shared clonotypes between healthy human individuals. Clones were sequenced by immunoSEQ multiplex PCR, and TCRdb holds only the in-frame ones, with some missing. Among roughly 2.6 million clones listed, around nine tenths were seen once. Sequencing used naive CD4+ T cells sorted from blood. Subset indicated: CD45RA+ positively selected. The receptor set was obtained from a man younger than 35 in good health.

The CDR3 region has the DNA TGCGCCAGCAGTGTAAACGGGGAGCTGTTTTTT. Its protein is CASSVNGELFF. V and J are TRBV10-2 and TRBJ2-2; no clear D gene. V lost 4 bases to trimming and J lost 7 bases, with 4 bases between them. Germline lookup yields CDR1 WSHSY and CDR2 SAAADI. The CDR3 is 11 residues long.

CDR3 sequence reads: CSVYEGGQYF. In DNA, the CDR3 is TGCAGCGTCTACGAGGGGGGGCAGTACTTC. The chain couples TRBV29-1 to TRBJ2-7, with D perhaps matching TRBD1 or TRBD2 (6 bases each). Germline V lookup: CDR1 SQVTM, CDR2 ANQGSEA. The CDR3 extends over 10 amino acids. Trimming shortened V by 6 bases and J by 9 bases, and 12 bases separated the two germline ends.

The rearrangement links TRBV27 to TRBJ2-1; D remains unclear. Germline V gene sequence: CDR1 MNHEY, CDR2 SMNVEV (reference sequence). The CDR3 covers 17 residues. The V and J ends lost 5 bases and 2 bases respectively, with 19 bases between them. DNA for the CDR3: TGTGCCAGCAGTCCACGGAGTCTATCGAGGACCTACAATGAGCAGTTCTTC. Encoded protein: CASSPRSLSRTYNEQFF.

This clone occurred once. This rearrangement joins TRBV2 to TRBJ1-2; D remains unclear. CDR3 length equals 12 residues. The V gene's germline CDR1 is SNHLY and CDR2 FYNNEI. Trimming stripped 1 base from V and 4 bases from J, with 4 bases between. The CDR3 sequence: CASSEDSYGYTF. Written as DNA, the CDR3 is TGTGCCAGCAGTGAAGACAGCTATGGCTACACCTTC.

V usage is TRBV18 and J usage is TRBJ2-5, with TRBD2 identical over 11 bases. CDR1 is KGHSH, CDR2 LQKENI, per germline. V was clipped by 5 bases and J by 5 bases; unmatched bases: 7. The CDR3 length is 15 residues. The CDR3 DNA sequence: TGTGCCAGCTCATCACTAGCGGGAGTAGTGGAGACCCAGTACTTC. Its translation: CASSSLAGVVETQYF. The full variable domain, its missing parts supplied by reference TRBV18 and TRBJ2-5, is NAGVMQNPRHLVRRRGQEARLRCSPMKGHSHVYWYRQLPEEGLKFMVYLQKENIIDESGMPKERFSAEFPKEGPSILRIQQVVRGDSAAYFCASSSLAGVVETQYFGPGTRLLVL.

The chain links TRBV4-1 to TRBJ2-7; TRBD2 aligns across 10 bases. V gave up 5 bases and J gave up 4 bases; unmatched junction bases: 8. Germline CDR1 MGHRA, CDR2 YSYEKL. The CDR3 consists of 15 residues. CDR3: CASSEGASGRYEQYF. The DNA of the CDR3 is TGCGCCAGCAGCGAAGGGGCTAGCGGGAGATACGAGCAGTACTTC.

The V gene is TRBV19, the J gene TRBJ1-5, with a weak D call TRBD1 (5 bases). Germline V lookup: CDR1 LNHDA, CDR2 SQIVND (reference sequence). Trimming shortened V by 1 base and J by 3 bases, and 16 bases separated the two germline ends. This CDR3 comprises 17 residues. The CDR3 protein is CASSIGQRGMVNQPQHF. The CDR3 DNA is TGTGCCAGTAGTATAGGGCAGCGGGGGATGGTCAATCAGCCCCAGCATTTT.

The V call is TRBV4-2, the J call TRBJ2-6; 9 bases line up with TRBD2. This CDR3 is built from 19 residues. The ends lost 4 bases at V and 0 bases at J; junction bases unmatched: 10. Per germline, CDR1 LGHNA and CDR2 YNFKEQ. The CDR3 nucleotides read TGTGCCAGCAGCCTCGGCGGGGGGGGAGGCCCCTCTGGGGCCAACGTCCTGACTTTC. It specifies CASSLGGGGGPSGANVLTF.

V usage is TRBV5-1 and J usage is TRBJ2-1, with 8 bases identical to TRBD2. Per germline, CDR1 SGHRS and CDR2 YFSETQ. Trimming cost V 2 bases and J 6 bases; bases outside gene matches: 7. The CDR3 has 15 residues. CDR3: CASSFGAGGSNEQFF. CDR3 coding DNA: TGCGCCAGCAGCTTCGGCGCGGGAGGCTCCAATGAGCAGTTCTTC.

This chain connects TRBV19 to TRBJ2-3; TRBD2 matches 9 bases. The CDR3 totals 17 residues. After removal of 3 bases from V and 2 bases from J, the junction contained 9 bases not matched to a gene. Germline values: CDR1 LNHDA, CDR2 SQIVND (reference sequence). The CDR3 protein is CASSMIQGLANTDTQYF. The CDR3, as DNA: TGTGCCAGTAGTATGATCCAGGGACTAGCCAACACAGATACGCAGTATTTT. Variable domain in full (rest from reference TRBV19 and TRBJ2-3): DGGITQSPKYLFRKEGQNVTLSCEQNLNHDAMYWYRQDPGQGLRLIYYSQIVNDFQKGDIAEGYSVSREKKESFPLTVTSAQKNPTAFYLCASSMIQGLANTDTQYFGPGTRLTVL.

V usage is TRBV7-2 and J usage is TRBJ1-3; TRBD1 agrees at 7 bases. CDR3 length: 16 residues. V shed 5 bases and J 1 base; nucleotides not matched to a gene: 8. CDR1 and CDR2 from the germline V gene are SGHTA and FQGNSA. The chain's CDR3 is CASSVSQGLSGNTIYF. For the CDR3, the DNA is TGTGCCAGCAGCGTGTCACAGGGGCTTTCTGGAAACACCATATATTTT.

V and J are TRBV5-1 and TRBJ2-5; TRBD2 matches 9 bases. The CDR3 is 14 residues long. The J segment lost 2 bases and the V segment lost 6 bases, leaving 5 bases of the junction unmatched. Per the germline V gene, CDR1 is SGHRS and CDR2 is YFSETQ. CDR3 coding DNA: TGCGCCAGCACCCCAACTAGCGGGCAAGAGACCCAGTACTTC. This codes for CASTPTSGQETQYF. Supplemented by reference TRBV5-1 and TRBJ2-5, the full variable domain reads KAGVTQTPRYLIKTRGQQVTLSCSPISGHRSVSWYQQTPGQGLQFLFEYFSETQRNKGNFPGRFSGRQFSNSRSEMNVSTLELGDSALYLCASTPTSGQETQYFGPGTRLLVL.

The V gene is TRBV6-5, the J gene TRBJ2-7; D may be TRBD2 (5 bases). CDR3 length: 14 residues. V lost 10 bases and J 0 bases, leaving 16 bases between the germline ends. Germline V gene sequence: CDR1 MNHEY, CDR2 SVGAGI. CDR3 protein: CATSRTGSSYEQYF. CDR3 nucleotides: TGTGCCACCTCAAGGACTGGGAGCTCCTACGAGCAGTACTTC.

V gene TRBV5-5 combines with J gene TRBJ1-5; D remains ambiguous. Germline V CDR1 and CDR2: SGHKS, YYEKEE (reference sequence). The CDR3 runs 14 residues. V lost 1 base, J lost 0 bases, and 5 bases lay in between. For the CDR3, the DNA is TGTGCCAGCAGCTTGTGGGATAGCAATCAGCCCCAGCATTTT. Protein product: CASSLWDSNQPQHF.

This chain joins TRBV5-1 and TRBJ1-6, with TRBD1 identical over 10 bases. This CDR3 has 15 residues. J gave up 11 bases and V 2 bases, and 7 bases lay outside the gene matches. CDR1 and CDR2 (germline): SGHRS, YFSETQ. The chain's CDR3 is CASSFETGGDPPLHF. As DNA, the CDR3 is TGCGCCAGCAGCTTCGAGACAGGGGGCGATCCACCCCTCCACTTT.

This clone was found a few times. The CDR3 here is CSVVPQETQYF. The CDR3 DNA reads TGCAGCGTTGTTCCCCAAGAGACCCAGTACTTC. The chain employs TRBV29-1 and TRBJ2-5; D unclear. The V end lost 4 bases, the J end lost 1 base, and 4 bases lay between the germline ends. The CDR3 runs 11 residues. Germline V gene sequence: CDR1 SQVTM, CDR2 ANQGSEA. Complete variable domain (other parts from reference TRBV29-1 and TRBJ2-5): SAVISQKPSRDICQRGTSLTIQCQVDSQVTMMFWYRQQPGQSLTLIATANQGSEATYESGFVIDKFPISRPNLTFSTLTVSNMSPEDSSIYLCSVVPQETQYFGPGTRLLVL.

The CDR3: CASSRTNGTPQHF. As DNA, the CDR3 is TGTGCCAGCAGTCGGACAAACGGCACCCCCCAGCATTTT. The chain links TRBV27 to TRBJ1-5; weak D call: TRBD1 (5 bases). Per germline, CDR1 MNHEY and CDR2 SMNVEV (reference sequence). The CDR3 sequence is 13 residues long. V was clipped by 5 bases and J by 10 bases, with 15 bases between them.

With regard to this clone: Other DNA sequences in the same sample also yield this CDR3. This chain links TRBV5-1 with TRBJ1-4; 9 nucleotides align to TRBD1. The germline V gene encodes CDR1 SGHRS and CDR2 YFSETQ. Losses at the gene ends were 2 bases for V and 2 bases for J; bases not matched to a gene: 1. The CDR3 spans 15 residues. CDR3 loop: CASSFTGGTNEKLFF. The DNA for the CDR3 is TGCGCCAGCAGCTTCACAGGGGGCACTAATGAAAAACTGTTTTTT. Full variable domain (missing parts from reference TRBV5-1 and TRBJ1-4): KAGVTQTPRYLIKTRGQQVTLSCSPISGHRSVSWYQQTPGQGLQFLFEYFSETQRNKGNFPGRFSGRQFSNSRSEMNVSTLELGDSALYLCASSFTGGTNEKLFFGSGTQLSVL.

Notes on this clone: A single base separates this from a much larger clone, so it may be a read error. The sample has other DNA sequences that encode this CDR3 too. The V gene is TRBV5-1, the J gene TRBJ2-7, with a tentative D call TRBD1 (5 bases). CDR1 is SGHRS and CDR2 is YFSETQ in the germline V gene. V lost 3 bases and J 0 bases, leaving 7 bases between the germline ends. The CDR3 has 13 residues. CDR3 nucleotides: TGCGCCAGCAGCTCGGACAACTCCTACGAGCAGTACTTC. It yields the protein CASSSDNSYEQYF. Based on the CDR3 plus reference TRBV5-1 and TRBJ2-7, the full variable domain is KAGVTQTPRYLIKTRGQQVTLSCSPISGHRSVSWYQQTPGQGLQFLFEYFSETQRNKGNFPGRFSGRQFSNSRSEMNVSTLELGDSALYLCASSSDNSYEQYFGPGTRLTVT.

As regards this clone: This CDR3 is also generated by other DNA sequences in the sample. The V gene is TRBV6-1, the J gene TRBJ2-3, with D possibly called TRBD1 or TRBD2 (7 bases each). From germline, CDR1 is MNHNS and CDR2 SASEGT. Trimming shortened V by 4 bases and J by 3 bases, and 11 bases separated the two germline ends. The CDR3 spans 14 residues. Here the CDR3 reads CASSGQGGTDTQYF. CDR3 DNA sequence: TGTGCCAGCAGTGGTCAGGGGGGGACAGATACGCAGTATTTT.

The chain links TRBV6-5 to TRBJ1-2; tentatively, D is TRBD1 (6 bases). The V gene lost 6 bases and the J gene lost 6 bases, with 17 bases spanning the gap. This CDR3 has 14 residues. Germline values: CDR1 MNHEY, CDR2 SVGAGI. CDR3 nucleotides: TGTGCCAGCAGAAAAGCGGGGGGCACCCATGGCTACACCTTC. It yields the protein CASRKAGGTHGYTF.

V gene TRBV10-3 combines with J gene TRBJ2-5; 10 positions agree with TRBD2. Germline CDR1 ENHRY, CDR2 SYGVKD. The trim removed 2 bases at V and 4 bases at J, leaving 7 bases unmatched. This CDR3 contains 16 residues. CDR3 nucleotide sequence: TGTGCCATCAGTGAGCCCGGACTAGCGGTGGCAGAGACCCAGTACTTC. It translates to CAISEPGLAVAETQYF.

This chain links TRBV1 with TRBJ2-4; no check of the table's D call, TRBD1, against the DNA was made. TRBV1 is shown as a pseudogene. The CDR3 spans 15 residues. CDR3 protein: CTSSQRQGLKNIQYF. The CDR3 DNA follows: TGCACCAGCAGCCAGAGACAGGGGCTCAAAAACATTCAGTACTTC.

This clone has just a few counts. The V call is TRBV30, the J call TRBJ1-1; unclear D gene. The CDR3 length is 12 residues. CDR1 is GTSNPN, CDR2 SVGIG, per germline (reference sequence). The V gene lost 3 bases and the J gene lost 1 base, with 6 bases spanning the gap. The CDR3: CAWSQSNTEAFF. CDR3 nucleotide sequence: TGTGCCTGGAGCCAATCGAACACTGAAGCTTTCTTT.

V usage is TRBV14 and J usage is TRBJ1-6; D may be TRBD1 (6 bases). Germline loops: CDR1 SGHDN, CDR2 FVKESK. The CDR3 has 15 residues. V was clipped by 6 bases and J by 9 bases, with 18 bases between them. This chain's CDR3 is CASSLSTGLPSPLHF. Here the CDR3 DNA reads TGTGCCAGCAGTCTATCAACAGGGTTACCTTCACCCCTCCACTTT. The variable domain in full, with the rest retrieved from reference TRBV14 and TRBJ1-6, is EAGVTQFPSHSVIEKGQTVTLRCDPISGHDNLYWYRRVMGKEIKFLLHFVKESKQDESGMPNNRFLAERTGGTYSTLKVQPAELEDSGVYFCASSLSTGLPSPLHFGNGTRLTVT.

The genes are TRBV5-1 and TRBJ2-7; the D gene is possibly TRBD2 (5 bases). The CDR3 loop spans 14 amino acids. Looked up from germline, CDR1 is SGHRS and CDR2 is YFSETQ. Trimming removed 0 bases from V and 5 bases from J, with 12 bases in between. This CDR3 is CASSLVRGRDEQYF. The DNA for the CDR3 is TGCGCCAGCAGCTTGGTACGGGGTAGGGACGAGCAGTACTTC.